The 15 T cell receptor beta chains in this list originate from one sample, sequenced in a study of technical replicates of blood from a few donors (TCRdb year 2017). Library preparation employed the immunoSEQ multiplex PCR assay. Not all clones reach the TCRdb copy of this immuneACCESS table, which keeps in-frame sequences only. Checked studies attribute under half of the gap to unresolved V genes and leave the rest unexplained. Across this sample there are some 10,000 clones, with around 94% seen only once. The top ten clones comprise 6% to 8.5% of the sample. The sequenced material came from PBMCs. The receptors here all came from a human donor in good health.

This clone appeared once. CDR3 region: CASSFDRGTGELFF. In DNA, the CDR3 is TGCGCCAGCAGCTTCGACAGGGGAACCGGGGAGCTGTTTTTT. The chain couples TRBV5-1 to TRBJ2-2, with 8 bases aligning to TRBD1. V lost 2 bases to trimming and J lost 5 bases; unmatched junction nucleotides: 2. The CDR3 covers 14 residues. Looked up from germline, CDR1 is SGHRS and CDR2 is YFSETQ.

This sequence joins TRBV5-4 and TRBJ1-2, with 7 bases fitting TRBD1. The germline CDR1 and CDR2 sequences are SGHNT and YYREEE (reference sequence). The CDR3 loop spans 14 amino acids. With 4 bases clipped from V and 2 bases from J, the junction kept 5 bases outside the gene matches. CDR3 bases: TGTGCCAGCAGCCCGGGACAGATAAACTATGGCTACACCTTC. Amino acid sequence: CASSPGQINYGYTF.

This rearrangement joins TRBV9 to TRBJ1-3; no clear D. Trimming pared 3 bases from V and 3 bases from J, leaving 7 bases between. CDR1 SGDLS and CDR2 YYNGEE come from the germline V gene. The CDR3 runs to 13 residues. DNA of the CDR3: TGTGCCAGCAGCGCGGGAGGTGGAAACACCATATATTTT. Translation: CASSAGGGNTIYF.

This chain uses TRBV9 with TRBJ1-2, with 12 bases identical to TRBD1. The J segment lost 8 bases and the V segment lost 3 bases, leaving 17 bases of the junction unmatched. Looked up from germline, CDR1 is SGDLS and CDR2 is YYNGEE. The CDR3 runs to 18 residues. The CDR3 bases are TGTGCCAGCAGCGCCAGTACCCATGGGACAGGGGGCGCGGGGGGCTACACCTTC. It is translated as CASSASTHGTGGAGGYTF.

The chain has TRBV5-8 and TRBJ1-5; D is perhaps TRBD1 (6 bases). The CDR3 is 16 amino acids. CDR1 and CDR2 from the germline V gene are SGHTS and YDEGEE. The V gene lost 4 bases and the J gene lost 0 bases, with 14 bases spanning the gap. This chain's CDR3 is CASSPGTPYSNQPQHF. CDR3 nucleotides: TGTGCCAGCAGCCCCGGGACACCTTATAGCAATCAGCCCCAGCATTTT.

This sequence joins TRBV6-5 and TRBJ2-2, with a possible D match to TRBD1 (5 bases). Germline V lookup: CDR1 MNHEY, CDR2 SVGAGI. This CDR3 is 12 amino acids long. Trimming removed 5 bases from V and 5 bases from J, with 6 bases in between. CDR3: CASSQGTGELFF. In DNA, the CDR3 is TGTGCCAGCAGTCAGGGTACCGGGGAGCTGTTTTTT.

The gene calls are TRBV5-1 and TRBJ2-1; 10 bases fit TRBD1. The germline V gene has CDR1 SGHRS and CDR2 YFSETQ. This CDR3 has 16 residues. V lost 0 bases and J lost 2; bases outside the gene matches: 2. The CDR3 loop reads CASSLGQGAAYNEQFF. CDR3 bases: TGCGCCAGCAGCTTGGGACAGGGGGCGGCCTACAATGAGCAGTTCTTC.

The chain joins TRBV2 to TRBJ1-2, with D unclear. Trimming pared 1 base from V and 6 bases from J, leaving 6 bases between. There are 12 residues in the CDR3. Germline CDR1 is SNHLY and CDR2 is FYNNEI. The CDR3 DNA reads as TGTGCCAGCAGTGAAGACGCGAATGGCTACACCTTC. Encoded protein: CASSEDANGYTF. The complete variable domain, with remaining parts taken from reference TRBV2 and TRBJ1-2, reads EPEVTQTPSHQVTQMGQEVILRCVPISNHLYFYWYRQILGQKVEFLVSFYNNEISEKSEIFDDQFSVERPDGSNFTLKIRSTKLEDSAMYFCASSEDANGYTFGSGTRLTVV.

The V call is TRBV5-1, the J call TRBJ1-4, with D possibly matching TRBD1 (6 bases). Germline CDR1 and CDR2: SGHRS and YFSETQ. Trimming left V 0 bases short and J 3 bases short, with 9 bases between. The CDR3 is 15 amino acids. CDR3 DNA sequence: TGCGCCAGCAGCTTGGCTGGGACACCTAATGAAAAACTGTTTTTT. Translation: CASSLAGTPNEKLFF. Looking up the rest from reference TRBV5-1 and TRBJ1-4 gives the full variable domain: KAGVTQTPRYLIKTRGQQVTLSCSPISGHRSVSWYQQTPGQGLQFLFEYFSETQRNKGNFPGRFSGRQFSNSRSEMNVSTLELGDSALYLCASSLAGTPNEKLFFGSGTQLSVL.

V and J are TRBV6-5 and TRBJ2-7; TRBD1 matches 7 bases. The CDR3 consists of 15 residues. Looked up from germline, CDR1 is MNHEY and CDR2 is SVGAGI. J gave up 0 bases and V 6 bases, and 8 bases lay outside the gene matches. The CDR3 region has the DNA TGTGCCAGCAGCCCCGGGACAGCCAACTCCTACGAGCAGTACTTC. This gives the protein CASSPGTANSYEQYF.

CDR3 sequence: CASSEFGGGSTNEKLFF. CDR3 sequence (DNA): TGTGCCAGCAGTGAATTTGGGGGGGGTTCGACTAATGAAAAACTGTTTTTT. This sequence joins TRBV6-1 and TRBJ1-4; D is possibly TRBD1 (5 bases). Trimming pared 2 bases from V and 2 bases from J, leaving 15 bases between. Germline CDR1 is MNHNS and CDR2 is SASEGT. The CDR3 extends over 17 amino acids.

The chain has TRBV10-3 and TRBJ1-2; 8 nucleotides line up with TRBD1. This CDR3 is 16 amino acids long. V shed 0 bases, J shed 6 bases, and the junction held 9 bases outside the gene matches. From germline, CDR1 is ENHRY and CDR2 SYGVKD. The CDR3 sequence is CAISESTSDRADGYTF. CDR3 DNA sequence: TGTGCCATCAGTGAGTCGACATCGGACAGGGCTGATGGCTACACCTTC.

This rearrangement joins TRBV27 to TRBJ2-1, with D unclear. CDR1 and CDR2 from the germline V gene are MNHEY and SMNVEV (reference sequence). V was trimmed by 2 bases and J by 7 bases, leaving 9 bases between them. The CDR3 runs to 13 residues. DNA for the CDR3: TGTGCCAGCAGTTTAACAGCAAGGAATGAGCAGTTCTTC. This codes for CASSLTARNEQFF.

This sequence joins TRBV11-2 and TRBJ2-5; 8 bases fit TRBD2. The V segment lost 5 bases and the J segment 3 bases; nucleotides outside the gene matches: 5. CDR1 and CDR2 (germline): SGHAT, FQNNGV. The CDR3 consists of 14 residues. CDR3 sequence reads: CASSKLAGKETQYF. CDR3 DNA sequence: TGTGCCAGCAGCAAGCTAGCGGGCAAAGAGACCCAGTACTTC. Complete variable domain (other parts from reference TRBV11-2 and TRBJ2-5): EAGVAQSPRYKIIEKRQSVAFWCNPISGHATLYWYQQILGQGPKLLIQFQNNGVVDDSQLPKDRFSAERLKGVDSTLKIQPAKLEDSAVYLCASSKLAGKETQYFGPGTRLLVL.

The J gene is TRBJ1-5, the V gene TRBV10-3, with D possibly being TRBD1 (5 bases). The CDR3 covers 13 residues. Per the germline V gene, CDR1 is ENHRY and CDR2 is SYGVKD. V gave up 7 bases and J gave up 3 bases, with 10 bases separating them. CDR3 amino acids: CAIMQGFNQPQHF. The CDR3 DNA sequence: TGTGCCATCATGCAGGGATTCAATCAGCCCCAGCATTTT.